A selection of T cell receptor beta chains follows, all from one sample in a study of blood T cell repertoires in COVID-19. Repertoires were generated with immunoSEQ multiplex PCR, while TCRdb's copy carries only in-frame clones and drops some. The sample shows roughly 180,000 clones, 80% to 85% of them seen only once. Sequencing was done on a sample of peripheral blood. These receptors came from a woman of 80 years or more with COVID-19, enrolled during active disease. Each CDR3 is given with its conserved first and last residue. Fields, in order: V gene, clone size, D gene, J gene, CDR3 DNA, CDR3 protein. The D gene is left open where the match is weak. Where a row states a size, it is once, few, many or the class of an expanded clone; other rows omit it.

TRBV11-2	NA	NA	TRBJ1-2	TGTGCCAGCAGCTTGGGCGATTGGACAGTGTCTAACTATGGCTACACCTTC	CASSLGDWTVSNYGYTF
TRBV21-1	NA	NA	TRBJ1-1	TGTGCCAGCAGCAACCGGGGTAACACTGAAGCTTTCTTT	CASSNRGNTEAFF
TRBV7-2	NA	TRBD1	TRBJ2-3	TGTGCCAGCAGCTCCTCCGGGACAGCCACAGATACGCAGTATTTT	CASSSSGTATDTQYF
TRBV5-1	NA	TRBD2	TRBJ2-1	TGCGCCAGCAGCTTGGCCAGCGGGAGCTCCTACAATGAGCAGTTCTTC	CASSLASGSSYNEQFF
TRBV19	NA	TRBD1	TRBJ2-1	TGTGCCACCACGCCTTTTCCGGGACAGAGGCAGTTCTTC	CATTPFPGQRQFF
TRBV27	once	NA	TRBJ2-1	TGTGCCAGCAGTTACATAACTAGTGCCTACAATGAGCAGTTCTTC	CASSYITSAYNEQFF
TRBV5-6	NA	TRBD1	TRBJ1-1	TGTGCCAGCAGCGCCCGACAGGGGGATAACACTGAAGCTTTCTTT	CASSARQGDNTEAFF
TRBV7-2	NA	TRBD2	TRBJ2-5	TGTGCCAGCAGCTTAGGGGCGACTAGCGGGGGGAGGAAGACCCAGTACTTC	CASSLGATSGGRKTQYF
TRBV25-1	once	TRBD1	TRBJ1-1	TGTGCCAGCAGTGATTGGGCCGGACAGGGGAAAGCTTTCTTT	CASSDWAGQGKAFF
TRBV28	NA	TRBD1	TRBJ1-1	TGTGCCAGCAGTCGACAGGGGGCGTTTAGTACTGAAGCTTTCTTT	CASSRQGAFSTEAFF
TRBV28	NA	TRBD2	TRBJ2-3	TGTGCCAGCAGTTTATGGGGGGAGGGGACTAGCGGGGCCCGAAGCACAGATACGCAGTATTTT	CASSLWGEGTSGARSTDTQYF
TRBV2	NA	TRBD1	TRBJ2-7	TGTGCCAGCATCGCAACGGGACAGGGAACCTACGAGCAGTACTTC	CASIATGQGTYEQYF
TRBV6-5	NA	NA	TRBJ1-2	TGTGCCAGCAGTTACCTAGGGGACTATGGCTACACCTTC	CASSYLGDYGYTF
TRBV5-6	NA	NA	TRBJ2-1	TGTGCCAGCAGCCCCGACAGAACCTACAATGAGCAGTTCTTC	CASSPDRTYNEQFF
TRBV28	NA	NA	TRBJ2-7	TGTGCCACACAGACCGACAGAGAGCAGTACTTC	CATQTDREQYF
TRBV12-3/TRBV12-4	NA	NA	TRBJ1-2	TGTGCCAGCAGTTTTCCGGGGGACTATGGCTACACCTTC	CASSFPGDYGYTF
TRBV7-9	NA	NA	TRBJ2-6	TGTGCCAGCAGCCCGGGACTCGCCTACTCTGGGGCCAACGTCCTGACTTTC	CASSPGLAYSGANVLTF
TRBV3-1/TRBV3-2	NA	NA	TRBJ1-2	TGTGCCAGCAGCCAAGATAGGGAGGGTTTAAAGAACTATGGCTACACCTTC	CASSQDREGLKNYGYTF
TRBV3-1/TRBV3-2	few	TRBD2	TRBJ2-1	TGTGCCAGCAGCCAAGCGGGGCGGGGGAAGTACAATGAGCAGTTCTTC	CASSQAGRGKYNEQFF
TRBV12-5	few	TRBD1	TRBJ1-1	TGTGCTAGTGGTTTGAGAGGACAGGGGGAGATGAACACTGAAGCTTTCTTT	CASGLRGQGEMNTEAFF
TRBV6-5	NA	NA	TRBJ2-7	TGTGCCAGCAGTTACGAGGCCAGGGGCTACGAGCAGTACTTC	CASSYEARGYEQYF
TRBV5-1	NA	TRBD2	TRBJ2-2	TGCGCCAGCAGCGACGGAAGGACTAGCGGGACGTCCGGGGAGCTGTTTTTT	CASSDGRTSGTSGELFF
TRBV11-2	NA	TRBD2	TRBJ2-3	TGTGCCAGCGCTAGCGGTATCACAGATACGCAGTATTTT	CASASGITDTQYF
TRBV28	NA	TRBD2	TRBJ2-1	TGTGCCAGCAGTCGACGGACTAGCGGCACCCACAATGAGCAGTTCTTC	CASSRRTSGTHNEQFF
TRBV11-3	NA	TRBD1	TRBJ1-3	TGTGCCAGCAGCCCGATCAGGGGGCTCGGAAACACCATATATTTT	CASSPIRGLGNTIYF
TRBV21-1	few	NA	TRBJ2-1	TGTGCCAGCAGCGAAGAACCGGGACTGCCAAACAATGAGCAGTTCTTC	CASSEEPGLPNNEQFF
TRBV7-3	NA	NA	TRBJ2-3	TGTGCCAGCTATTTAAGGGGCCGATACCGTAGCACAGATACGCAGTATTTT	CASYLRGRYRSTDTQYF
TRBV11-3	NA	TRBD2	TRBJ2-5	TGTGCCAGCAGCTTAGATTGGAACGGATGGACTAGCGGGAGATCAGAGACCCAGTACTTC	CASSLDWNGWTSGRSETQYF
TRBV7-8	once	NA	TRBJ2-2	TGTGCCAGCAGCTTACAGTACACCGGGGAGCTGTTTTTT	CASSLQYTGELFF
TRBV19	NA	TRBD1	TRBJ1-1	TGTGCCAGTATGAAAAGAGGGGGCGTCGGGAACACTGAAGCTTTCTTT	CASMKRGGVGNTEAFF